The present T cell receptor (beta chain) was sequenced within a study of radiation and T cells in renal cell carcinoma. Indicated time point: baseline pretreatment blood. Treatment reported: 15 Gy SBRT to primary tumor, nephrectomy 4 weeks later. After SBRT, blood was collected at 2 and 4 weeks, plus baseline. Unmatched junction bases numbered 6, after V lost 4 bases and J lost 0 bases. Germline CDR1 reads SGHRS; CDR2 reads YFSETQ. The CDR3 loop spans 16 amino acids. Clones were read by immunoSEQ multiplex PCR, and TCRdb kept only the in-frame ones, dropping some. This sample has tens of thousands of clones, with approximately 84% found just once.

The sequence derives from a man aged 60 to 75 with renal cell carcinoma. The chain combines TRBV5-1 with TRBJ1-3; TRBD1 agrees at 8 bases. The input for sequencing was blood, taken from a patient whose treatment included radiotherapy and nephrectomy. CDR3 sequence (DNA): TGCGCCAGCAGCCTCGGACAGGGCAACTCTGGAAACACCATATATTTT. Its translation: CASSLGQGNSGNTIYF.